This passage covers 2 T cell receptor beta chains from one sample sequenced in a study of T cell repertoires in cytomegalovirus infection. TCRdb reprocessed the reads with MiXCR, giving one entry per CDR3 protein. The repertoire has hundreds of thousands of distinct CDR3 sequences, about a sixth of them found once; the top ten carry around 12%. The sequenced sample was PBMCs. The receptors derive from a human donor in good health (CMV status not recorded). Some clones in this sample may be carry-over from other donors' samples.

This clonotype was found many times. V and J are TRBV28 and TRBJ1-1, with 8 bases identical to TRBD1. Germline loops: CDR1 MDHEN, CDR2 SYDVKM. The V gene end was trimmed by 6 bases and the J gene end by 4 bases; junction bases not matched to a gene: 4. The CDR3 spans 13 residues. In nucleotides, the CDR3 is TGTGCCAGCAGGTCAGGGGGCGTCACTGAAGCTTTCTTT. Translated, it gives CASRSGGVTEAFF.

With regard to this clonotype: This may arise from a read error, as a much more abundant clone is one base away. The gene calls are TRBV7-2 and TRBJ1-5; TRBD1 aligns across 7 bases. Germline lookup yields CDR1 SGHTA and CDR2 FQGNSA. The CDR3 totals 17 residues. The CDR3, as DNA: TGTGCCAGCAGCACAGAGGTCGGGGACAGCAGCAATCAGCCCCGGCATTTT. Protein sequence: CASSTEVGDSSNQPRHF.